This entry lists 21 T cell receptor beta chains sequenced from one sample in a study of tumor and adjacent non-tumor tissue in lung cancer. The library came from three nested PCR rounds adapted from ARM-PCR protocols. TCRdb ran MiXCR on the multiplex PCR reads and lists one entry per CDR3 protein. The data hold roughly 93,000 distinct CDR3 sequences, with 67% observed a single time. No cell sorting was done before RNA was extracted from the tissue. The sequencing sample was made of lung tumor tissue. All receptors derive from a man between 60 and 75 years old with non-small cell lung cancer.

The sample holds many counts of this clonotype. V gene TRBV6-6 combines with J gene TRBJ2-1; D gene uncertain. Looked up from germline, CDR1 is MNHNY and CDR2 is SVGAGI (reference sequence). The length of the CDR3 is 12 residues. Between the trimmed V and J ends, which lost 7 bases and 7 bases, there was a span of 11 bases. CDR3 nucleotide sequence: TGTGCCAGCACCGTACAGCCTAATGAGCAGTTCTTC. It is translated as CASTVQPNEQFF.

The gene calls are TRBV6-6 and TRBJ1-1, with 7 bases matching TRBD1. CDR3 size: 11 residues. Germline CDR1 and CDR2: MNHNY and SVGAGI (reference sequence). Losses at the gene ends were 8 bases for V and 6 bases for J; bases not matched to a gene: 3. CDR3 sequence: CASYRGAEAFF. The CDR3 DNA reads TGTGCCAGCTACAGGGGTGCTGAAGCTTTCTTT.

CDR3 DNA sequence: TGTGCCAGTAGCGTCGGACAGCAAAAGGATCAGCCCCAGCATTTT. This codes for CASSVGQQKDQPQHF. The chain couples TRBV6-6 to TRBJ1-5; D is possibly TRBD1 (6 bases). The germline V and J ends were trimmed by 9 bases and 5 bases, with 20 bases remaining between them. Germline CDR1 reads MNHNY; CDR2 reads SVGAGI (reference sequence). This CDR3 is 15 amino acids long.

Comments on this clonotype: One base away lies a much larger clone, so this may be a sequencing read error. The CDR3 end shows no conserved phenylalanine or tryptophan, and so a read error is likely. The J gene is TRBJ2-3, the V gene TRBV7-9, with 10 bases lining up with TRBD2. V lost 2 bases and J lost 5; bases outside the gene matches: 4. The CDR3 is made up of 15 amino acids. Germline-derived CDR1 and CDR2 are SEHNR and FQNEAQ (reference sequence). CDR3 sequence reads: CASSLWRLAGDTQYY. CDR3 DNA sequence: TGTGCCAGCAGCTTATGGCGACTAGCGGGAGATACGCAGTATTAT.

This clonotype occurred many times. This chain joins TRBV7-8 and TRBJ2-1; D call uncertain. The CDR3 is made up of 13 amino acids. Germline V CDR1 and CDR2: SGHVS, FQNEAQ. The V gene lost 5 bases and the J gene lost 7 bases, with 12 bases spanning the gap. The CDR3 reads CASSVSLVNEQFF. Written as DNA, the CDR3 is TGTGCCAGCAGCGTATCGTTGGTAAATGAGCAGTTCTTC.

This clonotype has at least ten counts. CDR3 sequence reads: CASSFYLEGGNSYEQYF. DNA for the CDR3: TGTGCCAGCAGCTTCTATTTAGAGGGGGGCAATTCCTACGAGCAGTACTTC. This chain links TRBV5-6 with TRBJ2-7; either TRBD1 or TRBD2 may fit D (6 bases each). V was cut by 2 bases and J by 1 base, with 19 bases left in between. The CDR3 is 17 residues long. Germline V lookup: CDR1 SGHDT, CDR2 YYEEEE.

The chain carries TRBV7-9 and TRBJ2-5, with a possible D match to TRBD2 (5 bases). Trimming stripped 5 bases from V and 2 bases from J, with 18 bases between. Germline V gene data show CDR1 as SEHNR and CDR2 as FQNEAQ (reference sequence). This CDR3 is 16 amino acids long. The CDR3 DNA reads as TGTGCCAGCAGCCCCCGGGGAAGGCCCCATCAAGAGACCCAGTACTTC. Protein product: CASSPRGRPHQETQYF.

Comment on this clonotype: Compared with germline, one end of the junction differs, possibly owing to a read error. This chain links TRBV4-3 with TRBJ1-2; the match to TRBD1 covers 8 bases. This CDR3 region has 16 residues. The germline V gene has CDR1 LGHNA and CDR2 YSLEER. CDR3 DNA sequence: TGCACCAGCAGCCAAGGGTCGGGACAGGTCGTGGATGGCTACGCCTTC. This translates into CTSSQGSGQVVDGYAF.

The J gene is TRBJ2-5, the V gene TRBV11-2; D not resolved. The V end was cut by 5 bases, the J end by 5 bases, with 9 bases between. There are 12 residues in the CDR3. The germline V gene has CDR1 SGHAT and CDR2 FQNNGV. The CDR3 region is CASSPAGETQYF. CDR3 nucleotides: TGTGCCAGCAGCCCCGCCGGGGAGACCCAGTACTTC.

Note on this clonotype: A clone one base away is much larger, so this may be a read error. The chain is built from TRBV7-8 and TRBJ2-3; perhaps TRBD1 as D (6 bases). The germline CDR1 and CDR2 sequences are SGHVS and FQNEAQ. The CDR3 spans 12 residues. Trimming left V 7 bases short and J 9 bases short, with 14 bases between. CDR3 protein: CASTPDRTTQYF. CDR3 DNA sequence: TGTGCCAGCACCCCTGACAGGACGACGCAGTATTTT.

This clonotype was recorded a few times. The chain uses TRBV4-2 and TRBJ2-1, with a tentative D call TRBD2 (6 bases). Germline loops: CDR1 LGHNA, CDR2 YNFKEQ. This CDR3 has 17 residues. V lost 0 bases and J 2 bases, leaving 14 bases between the germline ends. In nucleotides, the CDR3 is TGTGCCAGCAGCCAAGATGGGAACCCGGGAGCCTACAATGAGCAGTTCTTC. This sequence encodes CASSQDGNPGAYNEQFF.

The table lists this clonotype with many counts. The chain uses TRBV20-1 and TRBJ2-1; TRBD2 aligns across 10 bases. The CDR3 loop spans 16 amino acids. V dropped 0 bases and J dropped 3; count of bases not matched to a gene: 5. Germline V CDR1 and CDR2: DFQATT, SNEGSKA (reference sequence). The CDR3 DNA follows: TGCAGTGCTAGAGATGTGGCTAGCGGGGGCTACAATGAGCAGTTCTTC. Translating gives CSARDVASGGYNEQFF.

A note on this clonotype: The junction does not match germline at one end; this may be a read error. This chain links TRBV29-1 with TRBJ1-5, with D maybe TRBD1 (6 bases). The CDR3 loop spans 11 amino acids. Per the germline V gene, CDR1 is SQVTM and CDR2 is ANQGSEA. The DNA for the CDR3 is TGTAGCGTTCAGTCAGGGGCGCTCCAGCATTTT. Translated, it gives CSVQSGALQHF.

The rearrangement links TRBV6-2 or TRBV6-3 to TRBJ2-1, with D possibly being TRBD2 (6 bases). The CDR3 runs to 15 residues. Trimming took 6 bases from V and 3 from J, leaving 15 bases between them. In germline, CDR1 is MNHEY, CDR2 SVGEGT. This CDR3 is CASSGGALGYNEQFF. The CDR3 region has the DNA TGTGCCAGCAGCGGGGGAGCCCTAGGCTACAATGAGCAGTTCTTC.

This clonotype was seen only once. The junction and the germline gene differ at one end; a read error may be behind it. This sequence joins TRBV24-1 and TRBJ2-3, with TRBD2 identical over 7 bases. CDR1 is KGHDR and CDR2 is SFDVKD in the germline V gene. The CDR3 has 16 residues. The DNA of the CDR3 is TGTGCCACCAGTGATCCTAGCGGAGATTCCACAAATACGCAGTATTTT. Protein: CATSDPSGDSTNTQYF.

The chain has TRBV7-9 and TRBJ2-7, with D maybe TRBD2 (6 bases). Trimming cost V 6 bases and J 3 bases, with 27 bases left between them. This CDR3 has 18 amino acids. CDR1 is SEHNR, CDR2 FQNEAQ, per germline (reference sequence). CDR3 region: CASSGGIEIGPSYYEQYF. The CDR3 coding sequence is TGTGCCAGCAGTGGCGGGATAGAGATAGGTCCTTCTTACTACGAGCAGTACTTC.

This clonotype was counted only a few times. The junction and the germline gene differ at one end; a read error may be behind it. The chain has TRBV24-1 and TRBJ2-1; D ambiguous. This CDR3 contains 13 residues. CDR1 KGHDR and CDR2 SFDVKD come from the germline V gene. The CDR3 DNA follows: TGTGCCACCAGTGATTTGACCTACAGTGAGCAGTTCTTC. Translated: CATSDLTYSEQFF.

At least ten counts were recorded for this clonotype. CDR3 bases: TGCGCCAGCAGCTTGGAAGGGACTAGCGTAGAGACCCAGTACTTC. This translates into CASSLEGTSVETQYF. The V call is TRBV5-1, the J call TRBJ2-5; 10 nucleotides match TRBD2. The CDR3 spans 15 residues. Germline V CDR1 and CDR2: SGHRS, YFSETQ. V lost 0 bases and J lost 4; bases outside the gene matches: 3.

In the case of this clonotype: Mismatch with germline at one junction end may stem from a read error. The chain employs TRBV5-6 and TRBJ1-6; maybe TRBD1 (5 bases). There are 15 residues in the CDR3. Germline CDR1 and CDR2: SGHDT and YYEEEE. The CDR3 DNA reads as TGTGCCTGCAGCTCGGGGGACGGAGATAATTCACCCCTCCAGTTT. It codes for CACSSGDGDNSPLQF.

A remark on this clonotype: A much larger clone differs by one base, so this may be a read error. The V and J genes are TRBV20-1 and TRBJ2-3; no clear D. CDR3 length: 10 amino acids. Trimming stripped 3 bases from V and 11 bases from J, with 9 bases between. CDR1 and CDR2 (germline): DFQATT, SNEGSKA (reference sequence). The CDR3 DNA is TGCAGTGCTAGTTCATATATGCAGTATTTT. The encoded protein is CSASSYMQYF.

A word on this clonotype: A read error may account for a junction end that differs from germline. This chain connects TRBV6-2 or TRBV6-3 to TRBJ2-1, with 10 bases aligning to TRBD2. There are 14 residues in the CDR3. Germline CDR1 is MNHEY and CDR2 is SVGEGT. The CDR3 DNA is TGTGCCAGCAGTCCCCCCGGGACTAGCGTTGAGCAGTTATTC. It is translated as CASSPPGTSVEQLF.